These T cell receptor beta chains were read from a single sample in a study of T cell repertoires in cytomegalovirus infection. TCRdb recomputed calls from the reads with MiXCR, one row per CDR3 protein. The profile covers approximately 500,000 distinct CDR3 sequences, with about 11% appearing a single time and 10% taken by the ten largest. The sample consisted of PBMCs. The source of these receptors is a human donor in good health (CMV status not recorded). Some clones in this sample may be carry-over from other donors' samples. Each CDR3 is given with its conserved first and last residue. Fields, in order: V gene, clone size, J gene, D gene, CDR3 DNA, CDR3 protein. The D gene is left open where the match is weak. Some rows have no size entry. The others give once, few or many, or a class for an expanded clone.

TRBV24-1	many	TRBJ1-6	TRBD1	TGTGCCACCAGTGATTTTGCAGGGGGCGCATCATCTAATTCACCCCTCCACTTT	CATSDFAGGASSNSPLHF
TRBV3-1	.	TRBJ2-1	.	TGTGCCGCCGCGAGAGGTGGGGGCAATGAGCAGTTCTTC	CAAARGGGNEQFF
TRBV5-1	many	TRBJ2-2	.	TGCGCCAGCAGCTCCGCAGGGGAAACCGGGGAGCTGTTTTTT	CASSSAGETGELFF
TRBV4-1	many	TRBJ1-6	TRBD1	TGCGCCAGCGGGGACAGCGATTTCTATAATTCACCCCTCCACTTT	CASGDSDFYNSPLHF
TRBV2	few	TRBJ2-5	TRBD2	TGTGCCAGCAGCTATAGCGGGAGTAGACAAGAGACCCAGTACTTC	CASSYSGSRQETQYF
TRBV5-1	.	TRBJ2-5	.	TGCGCCAGCAGCTTGCACAGAAAGGAGACCCAGTACTTC	CASSLHRKETQYF
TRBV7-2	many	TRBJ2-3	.	TGTGCCAGCTACCCGAACCCCACAGATACGCAGTATTTT	CASYPNPTDTQYF
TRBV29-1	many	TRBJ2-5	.	TGCAGCGTTGGGGAAGAGACCCAGTACTTC	CSVGEETQYF
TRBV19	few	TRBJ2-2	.	TGTGCCAGTTGGAGGAACACCGGGGAGCTGTTTTTT	CASWRNTGELFF
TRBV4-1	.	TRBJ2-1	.	TGCGCCAGCAGCCAAAAGGGAGATGAGAGAGCCTACAATGAGCAGTTCTTC	CASSQKGDERAYNEQFF
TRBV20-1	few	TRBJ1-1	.	TGCAGTGCTAGAAGGGTAGGGGACACTGAAGCTTTCTTT	CSARRVGDTEAFF
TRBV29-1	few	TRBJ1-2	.	TGCAGCGTTGACCCAGGGAGGGGCTACACCTTC	CSVDPGRGYTF
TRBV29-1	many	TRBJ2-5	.	TGCAGCGTTGAACCGGGCCGAGGGGAGACCCAGTACTTC	CSVEPGRGETQYF
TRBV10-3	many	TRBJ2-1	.	TGTGCCATCAGTCCCCTCGTTTACTCCTCGGGCAATGAGCAGTTCTTC	CAISPLVYSSGNEQFF
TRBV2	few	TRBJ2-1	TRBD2	TGTGCCAGCCAGCGGAGTATTAGGGCTAGCGGGGGACCGAGCTCCTACAATGAGCAGTTCTTC	CASQRSIRASGGPSSYNEQFF
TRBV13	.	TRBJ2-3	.	TGTGCCAGCAGCTCAGGGGGGTCCTGGGCTGGGCAGTATTTT	CASSSGGSWAGQYF
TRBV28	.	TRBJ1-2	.	TGTGCCAGCAGTTTATCAGGCGGTGTACATGGCTACACCTTC	CASSLSGGVHGYTF
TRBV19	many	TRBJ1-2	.	TGTGCCAGTAGTATGGGGGGCCCGCGGGGCTACACCTTC	CASSMGGPRGYTF
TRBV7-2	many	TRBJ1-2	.	TGTGCCAGCAGCTTAGCAAGGGAACGGGGTGGCTACACCTTC	CASSLARERGGYTF
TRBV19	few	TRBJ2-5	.	TGTGCCAGTAGTGCCGGTGGACAGACCCCCCAAGAGACCCAGTACTTC	CASSAGGQTPQETQYF
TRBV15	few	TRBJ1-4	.	TGTGCCACCAGCAGAGACCCCGACGGTGAAAAACTGTTTTTT	CATSRDPDGEKLFF
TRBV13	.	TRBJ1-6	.	TGTGCCAGCAGCTTAGAAGGAGGCGTGACGGAGTTAGACTCACCCCTCCACTTT	CASSLEGGVTELDSPLHF
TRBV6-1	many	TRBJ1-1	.	TGTGCCAGCAGTCTGGTGGGGGGGGCCTCTGAAGCTTTCTTT	CASSLVGGASEAFF
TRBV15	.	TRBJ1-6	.	TGTGCCACCAGCAGGTCCCTGCAGGGCAATTCACCCCTCCACTTT	CATSRSLQGNSPLHF
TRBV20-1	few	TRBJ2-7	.	TGCAGTGCTCTCGGCAGTACCTACGAGCAGTACTTC	CSALGSTYEQYF
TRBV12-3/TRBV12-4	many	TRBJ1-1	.	TGTGCCAGCCGTTCCGGGACTCAGAACACTGAAGCTTTCTTT	CASRSGTQNTEAFF
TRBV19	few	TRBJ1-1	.	TGTGCCAGTAACCCCCCTTGGGGGGGGAATAACACTGAAGCTTTCTTT	CASNPPWGGNNTEAFF
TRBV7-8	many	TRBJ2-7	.	TGTGCCAGCAGCTCCACGGCCCAGCGGGAGCAGTACTTC	CASSSTAQREQYF
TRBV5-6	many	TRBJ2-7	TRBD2	TGTGCCAGCAGCTTTATGGCGGGAGGGCCCCACGAGCAGTACTTC	CASSFMAGGPHEQYF
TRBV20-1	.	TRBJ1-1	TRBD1	TGCAGTGCTAGCGGGACACAAGGACAGGGTGTTTACGGAGCTTTCTTT	CSASGTQGQGVYGAFF
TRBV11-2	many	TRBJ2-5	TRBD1	TGTGCCAGCACCAGGGGGGAGACCCAGTACTTC	CASTRGETQYF
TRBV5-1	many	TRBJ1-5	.	TGCGCCAGCAGCCCGGCGGACGGAGCGAATCAGCCCCAGCATTTT	CASSPADGANQPQHF
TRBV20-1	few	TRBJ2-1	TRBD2	TGCAGTGCTACTAGCGGGAGATCCTACTCCTACAATGAGCAGTTCTTC	CSATSGRSYSYNEQFF